One sample yielded the 16 T cell receptor beta chains listed below, sequenced in a study of blood T cell repertoires in COVID-19. Libraries were prepared by immunoSEQ multiplex PCR; TCRdb keeps only in-frame clonotypes and omits some of them. This table has about 270,000 clones, approximately 90% appearing once. Sequencing was performed on PBMCs or T cells enriched from blood (not recorded which). The source of these receptors is a woman aged 40 to 50 with acute COVID-19.

The chain recombines TRBV2 with TRBJ1-5; the D is unclear. V lost 6 bases to trimming and J lost 3 bases, with 9 bases between them. The germline V gene encodes CDR1 SNHLY and CDR2 FYNNEI. The CDR3 totals 13 residues. The DNA of the CDR3 is TGTGCCAGCAGACAGAGTCCCAATCAGCCCCAGCATTTT. This codes for CASRQSPNQPQHF.

The chain joins TRBV28 to TRBJ2-5; maybe TRBD2 (5 bases). V lost 9 bases to trimming and J lost 2 bases, with 19 bases between them. Per the germline V gene, CDR1 is MDHEN and CDR2 is SYDVKM. This CDR3 comprises 15 residues. DNA for the CDR3: TGTGCCAGTCCTCCCCGACCTAGCTCGCAAGAGACCCAGTACTTC. It specifies CASPPRPSSQETQYF.

V is TRBV7-9 and J is TRBJ2-7; 7 nucleotides match TRBD1. The CDR3 is made up of 16 amino acids. Germline lookup yields CDR1 SEHNR and CDR2 FQNEAQ (reference sequence). Trimming removed 2 bases from V and 4 bases from J; junction bases left unmatched: 11. Here the CDR3 reads CASSLPTGRGSYEQYF. The CDR3, as DNA: TGTGCCAGCAGCTTACCGACAGGGAGAGGGTCTTACGAGCAGTACTTC. The full variable domain, its missing parts supplied by reference TRBV7-9 and TRBJ2-7, is DTGVSQNPRHKITKRGQNVTFRCDPISEHNRLYWYRQTLGQGPEFLTYFQNEAQLEKSRLLSDRFSAERPKGSFSTLEIQRTEQGDSAMYLCASSLPTGRGSYEQYFGPGTRLTVT.

The gene calls are TRBV19 and TRBJ2-7; weak D call: TRBD2 (6 bases). V dropped 6 bases and J dropped 1 base, with 10 bases sitting between them. The CDR3 extends over 13 amino acids. CDR1 LNHDA and CDR2 SQIVND come from the germline V gene (reference sequence). The CDR3 reads CASSRRESYEQYF. CDR3 DNA: TGTGCCAGTAGCCGACGGGAGTCCTACGAGCAGTACTTC. The variable domain in full, with the rest retrieved from reference TRBV19 and TRBJ2-7, is DGGITQSPKYLFRKEGQNVTLSCEQNLNHDAMYWYRQDPGQGLRLIYYSQIVNDFQKGDIAEGYSVSREKKESFPLTVTSAQKNPTAFYLCASSRRESYEQYFGPGTRLTVT.

The rearrangement uses TRBV14 and TRBJ2-1; 7 bases agree with TRBD2. The junction had 7 bases not matched to a gene; V was cut back by 4 bases and J by 7 bases. This CDR3 region has 14 residues. Germline lookup yields CDR1 SGHDN and CDR2 FVKESK. The CDR3 reads CASSLSGFRNEQFF. The DNA for the CDR3 is TGTGCCAGCAGCCTTAGCGGGTTTCGGAATGAGCAGTTCTTC. The full variable domain, with the rest looked up from reference TRBV14 and TRBJ2-1, is EAGVTQFPSHSVIEKGQTVTLRCDPISGHDNLYWYRRVMGKEIKFLLHFVKESKQDESGMPNNRFLAERTGGTYSTLKVQPAELEDSGVYFCASSLSGFRNEQFFGPGTRLTVL.

The count of this clone is one. V gene TRBV2 combines with J gene TRBJ1-2, with D unresolved. This CDR3 contains 14 residues. The V gene lost 7 bases and the J gene lost 4 bases, with 16 bases spanning the gap. The germline gives CDR1 SNHLY, CDR2 FYNNEI. CDR3 nucleotide sequence: TGTGCCAGCATACTTCCCGAGGAGGCCTATGGCTACACCTTC. It specifies CASILPEEAYGYTF.

This clone was recorded only once. V is TRBV5-1 and J is TRBJ2-7; 13 bases map to TRBD2. The germline V gene has CDR1 SGHRS and CDR2 YFSETQ. Unmatched junction bases numbered 8, after V lost 7 bases and J lost 4 bases. The CDR3 is made up of 15 amino acids. The CDR3 nucleotides read TGCGCCAGCGGGACTAGCGGGGCTTCCAGATACGAGCAGTACTTC. Encoded protein: CASGTSGASRYEQYF.

Remarks on this clone: It is likely a read error, because the conserved phenylalanine at the end of the CDR3 is missing. The DNA is omitted, as the CDR3 cannot be located on it reliably, and the CDR3 follows TCRdb's listing. V is TRBV11-2 and J is TRBJ2-7; TRBD1 reflects the table's D call only, with no check against the DNA. CDR1 is SGHAT and CDR2 is FQNNGV in the germline V gene. The CDR3 spans 10 residues, counting both ends. The CDR3 reads CASSLGVGSS.

The V call is TRBV10-3, the J call TRBJ1-3, with TRBD1 as a possible D gene (6 bases). The length of the CDR3 is 14 residues. The V and J ends lost 3 bases and 4 bases respectively, with 10 bases between them. Germline assignment: CDR1 ENHRY and CDR2 SYGVKD. The CDR3 is CAISDPGEGNTIYF. The CDR3 nucleotides are TGTGCCATCAGTGATCCAGGGGAAGGAAACACCATATATTTT.

The rearrangement joins TRBV5-1 to TRBJ2-2; 7 bases map to TRBD2. There are 16 residues in the CDR3. Unmatched junction bases numbered 5, after V lost 2 bases and J lost 1 base. The germline CDR1 and CDR2 sequences are SGHRS and YFSETQ. In DNA, the CDR3 is TGCGCCAGCAGCTTCCAAGCGGGAAGGAACACCGGGGAGCTGTTTTTT. This codes for CASSFQAGRNTGELFF.

V gene TRBV7-3 combines with J gene TRBJ1-2; weak D call: TRBD1 (6 bases). Trimming cost V 5 bases and J 4 bases, with 17 bases left between them. The germline gives CDR1 SGHTA, CDR2 FQGTGA. CDR3 length equals 15 residues. CDR3 amino acids: CASSVSAGGAYGYTF. In nucleotides, the CDR3 is TGTGCCAGCAGCGTTTCCGCCGGGGGGGCCTATGGCTACACCTTC.

The rearrangement uses TRBV28 and TRBJ1-5; D is unresolved. Germline lookup yields CDR1 MDHEN and CDR2 SYDVKM. Trimming pared 3 bases from V and 0 bases from J, leaving 6 bases between. The CDR3 runs 14 residues. This CDR3 reads CASSLDSSNQPQHF. CDR3 in DNA: TGTGCCAGCAGTTTGGACTCTAGCAATCAGCCCCAGCATTTT.

CDR3 nucleotides: TGTGCATCAGGGGGCGCGTTTAATTCACCCCTCCACTTT. It encodes CASGGAFNSPLHF. The chain couples TRBV28 to TRBJ1-6; 8 nucleotides match TRBD1. The CDR3 consists of 13 residues. Germline-derived CDR1 and CDR2 are MDHEN and SYDVKM.

The chain is built from TRBV5-4 and TRBJ2-1; 8 bases align to TRBD2. The CDR3 totals 16 residues. Germline-derived CDR1 and CDR2 are SGHNT and YYREEE (reference sequence). J gave up 8 bases and V 5 bases, and 15 bases lay outside the gene matches. The CDR3 bases are TGTGCCAGCAGTCCCGGGGGACTAGGGGCATTGCATGAGCAGTTCTTC. It codes for CASSPGGLGALHEQFF.

This chain joins TRBV9 and TRBJ2-3, with 7 bases aligning to TRBD1. The CDR3 extends over 14 amino acids. J was trimmed by 1 base and V by 4 bases; bases with no gene match: 3. Germline assignment: CDR1 SGDLS and CDR2 YYNGEE. The CDR3 here is CASSQGVGTDTQYF. The DNA for the CDR3 is TGTGCCAGCAGCCAGGGGGTTGGCACAGATACGCAGTATTTT.

This chain connects TRBV28 to TRBJ2-7; 8 bases map to TRBD1. V lost 8 bases, J lost 6 bases, and 9 bases stayed unmatched. The germline gives CDR1 MDHEN, CDR2 SYDVKM. This CDR3 comprises 13 residues. The CDR3 DNA reads TGTGCCAGCGCAGCAGGGGGCTGGGCCGAGCAGTACTTC. Residues: CASAAGGWAEQYF.